The present entry profiles one T cell receptor beta chain with its context. The CDR3 contains 14 residues. Trimming pared 7 bases from V and 5 bases from J, leaving 17 bases between. This record comes from a study of response to subunit inactivated influenza vaccine. Each CDR3 protein gets one entry after TCRdb re-called the RT-PCR reads with MiXCR. This sample has more than 250,000 distinct CDR3 sequences, with 21% found just once. Sample: PBMCs from blood, taken about 20 months after vaccination. The V gene is TRBV12-3 or TRBV12-4, the J gene TRBJ2-5, with D tentatively TRBD1 (5 bases). The receptor comes from a man aged 50 to 69 who received an inactivated influenza vaccine. The CDR3 loop reads CASTPFQGFETQYF. CDR3 coding DNA: TGTGCCAGCACCCCTTTTCAGGGCTTCGAGACCCAGTACTTC.